Listed here is a single T cell receptor (beta chain). No antigen is known for it. The sample belongs to a study of T cell repertoires in cytomegalovirus infection. In the study overall: Indications came from public TCR beta signatures; they pointed to CMV infection and to a matching HLA type.

The germline V gene encodes CDR1 MNHNS and CDR2 SASEGT. V was pared by 5 bases and J by 1 base, with 9 bases between. CDR3 length: 14 amino acids. TCRdb re-called the reads through MiXCR, storing one row per CDR3 protein. In the table there are roughly 110,000 distinct CDR3 sequences, around 30% of which are singletons. The study's findings and limits: Cumulative frequency (of public TCR beta family members) identified carriers of CMV plus the relevant HLA. Clonotype analysis showed dominance of the ex vivo response by HLA-C-restricted CMV-specific TCR beta clonotypes.

The receptor was isolated from a human donor in good health (CMV status not recorded). Some clones in this sample may be carry-over from other donors' samples. This chain joins TRBV6-1 and TRBJ1-5; D gene ambiguous. This sample comprised CD8+ T cells from cultured PBMCs, obtained from culture after CMV antigen stimulation. The CDR3 is CASSLFGSNQPQHF. In DNA, the CDR3 is TGTGCCAGCAGTTTGTTCGGGAGCAATCAGCCCCAGCATTTT.